These 2 T cell receptor beta chains were all obtained from the same sample, sequenced in a study of beta chain features in type 1 diabetes (dated by TCRdb to the late 2010s). Points the paper makes about the study in general: A moderate but significant shortening of TCRB CDR3 length was observed in type 1 diabetes patients in all four CD4+ subsets.

The library was made by the immunoSEQ multiplex PCR assay. The High Capacity cDNA Reverse Transcription Kit was used to reverse transcribe all of the isolated RNA, meaning that expressed TCRB transcripts were what got sequenced. The table was pulled from immuneACCESS by TCRdb, which kept in-frame rearrangements only. Such tables lose some clones; where checked, under half of the loss comes from unresolved V genes, and the rest has no known cause. Recorded for this sample are about 360,000 clones; around 12% of them occurred a single time. The top ten clones comprise over 0.008% of the sample. Their cognate antigens are unknown. The sequenced sample was naive CD4+ T cells from blood. What the cell subset or site label conveys for this sample: true naive CD4+ T cells. Receptors were obtained from a young woman with type 1 diabetes.

This clone was detected only a few times. This chain uses TRBV10-3 with TRBJ2-1; 8 bases map to TRBD2. Germline assignment: CDR1 ENHRY and CDR2 SYGVKD. The ends lost 8 bases at V and 7 bases at J; junction bases unmatched: 7. The CDR3 runs to 13 residues. The CDR3 spells CAIRLASGNEQFF. CDR3 coding DNA: TGTGCCATCCGACTCGCTAGCGGGAATGAGCAGTTCTTC.

CDR3 loop: CAPSHRGGQPQHF. DNA for the CDR3: TGTGCTCCCTCCCATAGGGGCGGCCAGCCCCAGCATTTT. The chain is built from TRBV12-5 and TRBJ1-5; a possible D gene is TRBD1 (5 bases). The CDR3 covers 13 residues. In germline, CDR1 is LGHNT, CDR2 FRNRAP. V was cut by 11 bases and J by 7 bases, with 18 bases left in between.